Reported below is one T cell receptor (beta chain). This sample is part of a study of shared clonotypes between healthy human individuals. On the study more broadly: CD4 naive cells filled three plates per donor, CD4 memory three, CD8 naive two and CD8 memory one.

The V segment lost 3 bases and the J segment 6 bases; nucleotides outside the gene matches: 13. The CDR3 is made up of 16 amino acids. Germline CDR1 and CDR2: SGHDT and YYEEEE. Original processing methods: Filtering of immunoSEQ junctional sequences could not match full-length read filtering. Sequencing used immunoSEQ multiplex PCR; TCRdb keeps in-frame clones, though not all of them. The V and J calls and clone size come from that table; D and trimming were worked out from the DNA. Among more than 400,000 clones listed, 95% to 97% were seen once. The TCR was taken from a woman younger than 45 in good health. Sequences were obtained from naive CD4+ T cells sorted from blood. Subset in this sample: CD45RA+ positively selected. The chain uses TRBV5-6 and TRBJ2-3; 7 bases match TRBD2. The CDR3 here is CASSYRDYSHFDTQYF. The CDR3 DNA is TGTGCCAGCAGCTATCGGGACTATTCTCACTTCGATACGCAGTATTTT.